Detailed here is one T cell receptor (beta chain). Its antigen is as yet unknown. The sample comes from a study of T cell responses to AZD1222 COVID-19 vaccine. Study-level results: Reportedly, nearly half of unique spike TCRs recognized epitopes outside B.1.351/B.1.1.7 mutations.

TCRdb's copy holds only in-frame clones and misses some; the assay was immunoSEQ multiplex PCR. The table shows more than 95,000 clones, with 85% to 90% occurring only once. The CDR3 length is 14 residues. The germline V gene encodes CDR1 SEHNR and CDR2 FQNEAQ (reference sequence). J gave up 6 bases and V 1 base, and 2 bases lay outside the gene matches. Here the sequenced sample was peripheral blood, taken on day 0 of AZD1222 vaccination. This receptor was identified in an adult in good health. The genes are TRBV7-9 and TRBJ1-4, with 7 bases matching TRBD1. CDR3 sequence reads: CASSLGGGDEKLFF. CDR3 coding DNA: TGTGCCAGCAGCTTAGGAGGGGGCGATGAAAAACTGTTTTTT.